This T cell receptor beta chain is from a study of CD8 T cells in ankylosing spondylitis. General study results and limits: A subset of motif variants has previously been described in the synovial fluid and blood of reactive arthritis. Reported data indicate significant enrichment of disease-linked clones within matched ankylosing spondylitis synovial fluid.

This clonotype was picked up many times. Its antigen is still unknown. The CDR3 runs 14 residues. Germline CDR1 and CDR2: SEHNR and FQNEAQ (reference sequence). The ends were cut back, 1 base at V and 4 bases at J, with 10 bases in the middle. Using its own MiXCR run on the 5' RACE reads, TCRdb lists one record per CDR3 protein. The table has about 220,000 distinct CDR3 sequences, about 10% seen once. The source material was blood, either unsorted or a sorted T cell fraction (not recorded which). This chain links TRBV7-9 with TRBJ1-1; D not resolved. The TCR originated in a male donor with ankylosing spondylitis or in good health (not recorded which). DNA for the CDR3: TGTGCCAGCAGCTTAGGAGGCATTGCCACTGAAGCTTTCTTT. This gives the protein CASSLGGIATEAFF.